This T cell receptor beta chain was found in a study of blood T cell repertoires in COVID-19 (dated by TCRdb to the early 2020s). Describing the broader study: Samples from collaborators originated in the United States, Italy and Spain and spanned both the acute and convalescent phases of COVID-19. A freely available public database, intended as a resource for researchers studying the immune response to SARS-CoV-2, is where the repertoires were released. Where available, HLA class I and class II types were obtained from metadata supplied by the sample provider rather than from assay-based typing. The samples were drawn from the first 160 participants of the ongoing ImmuneRACE study and from some 1,300 subjects provided by 6 global collaborators. Sample metadata almost always included a de-identified subject ID, COVID-19 status, age in years and sex. The material from the prospective study consisted of cDNA or gDNA derived from T cells, B-cell-depleted T cells, or PBMCs. Subjects who had been exposed to COVID-19, were actively infected with it, or had recovered from it provided the deeply sampled blood TCRbeta repertoires that made up the dataset.

Ends trimmed: V by 3 bases, J by 7 bases; bases unmatched to a gene: 7. The CDR3 contains 14 residues, cysteine and phenylalanine counted. Just the 42-base CDR3 DNA is kept, in frame starting at base 1. For CDR1 and CDR2, the germline V gene lists KGHSH and LQKENI. Study-wide findings and limitations: Clinical and demographic metadata were provided uncurated, with the amount varying by source and participant.

TCRbeta CDR3 regions were amplified from genomic DNA using the immunoSEQ Assay, a bias-controlled multiplex PCR. In the authors' own workflow: Nucleated cell counts per sample were estimated from amplification of reference gene primers within the assay. To quantify the absolute abundance of each unique TCRbeta CDR3 rearrangement, sequence reads were collapsed and filtered. For each sample, productive Simpson clonality was calculated as the square root of Simpson's diversity index across productive rearrangements. The clones in this table, taken by TCRdb from immuneACCESS, are in-frame only. Not every clone is retained; where verified, under half of the shortfall comes from an unresolved V gene, and the cause of the rest is unknown. Clone size and V and J calls were adopted from that table, with D and trimming inferred from the DNA. Counted in this sample were tens of thousands of clones; 65% to 80% of them appeared once. The ten most abundant clones make up more than 6.5% of the sample.

On this clone itself: It lacks a known antigen. There are no base qualities to consult, and no much larger clone falls within one base.

In Seattle, one collaborating source enrolled patients while the infection was active and tracked those patients longitudinally over the course of disease. Whole blood was collected in K2EDTA tubes by collaborating institutions according to the institutions' own protocols. For TCRbeta analysis, collaborators shipped samples in one of three forms: frozen whole blood, isolated PBMCs, or DNA extracted from either of those sample types. Sample: peripheral blood. The rearrangement combines TRBV18 with TRBJ1-1, and TRBD1 aligns with 8 junction nucleotides. The TCR originated in a man aged 45-60 years with COVID-19, enrolled during active disease. In nucleotides, the sequence is TGTGCCAGCTCACCGCGGACAGGGTTCGGTGAAGCTTTCTTT. This sequence encodes CASSPRTGFGEAFF. The entire variable domain, with the stretches around the CDR3 drawn from the reference TRBV18 and TRBJ1-1 proteins, is NAGVMQNPRHLVRRRGQEARLRCSPMKGHSHVYWYRQLPEEGLKFMVYLQKENIIDESGMPKERFSAEFPKEGPSILRIQQVVRGDSAAYFCASSPRTGFGEAFFGQGTRLTVV.